This T cell receptor beta chain was profiled in a study of T cells in Graves' hyperthyroidism and ophthalmopathy. The wider study: Upon initial diagnosis and before any treatment, peripheral blood was collected.

Study conclusions and caveats: It was a median roughly 6.5 months before onset that the model predicted ophthalmopathy.

Germline V gives CDR1 MNHEY, CDR2 SVGAGI. V was pared by 8 bases and J by 5 bases, with 9 bases between. The CDR3 length is 11 residues. Stable hyperthyroidism: no ophthalmopathy progression over 18 months of follow-up. Orbital computed tomography, thyroid ultrasound, serum thyroxine and TRAb, and clinical symptoms together informed the diagnoses. RNA transcripts provided the source from which TCR beta CDR3 regions were amplified. The study used the HTBI primer set for a first-round RT-PCR of the TCR CDR3. One entry per CDR3 protein, called by TCRdb with MiXCR from the multiplex PCR reads. The table has hundreds of thousands of distinct CDR3 sequences, over 35% seen once. In the case of this clonotype: Its antigen is undetermined.

The J gene is TRBJ2-5, the V gene TRBV6-5, with no clear D. This sequence was found in a woman aged 40-49 years with Graves' hyperthyroidism. The source material was blood. The CDR3 DNA reads as TGTGCCAGCTGTACGGCGGAGACCCAGTACTTC. It encodes CASCTAETQYF.